This TCR beta chain originates from a study of CD4 T cells in relation to SARS-CoV-2 and coronaviruses. Overall study context: After about nine days of antigen culture, PBMC TCR beta CDR3s were sequenced. The negative reference was HIV-1 Nef peptide pool or peptide-free culture.

The CDR3 has 14 residues. Looked up from germline, CDR1 is LNHNV and CDR2 is YYDKDF (reference sequence). The V end lost 4 bases, the J end lost 4 bases, and 10 bases lay between the germline ends. As for this clone: What it recognizes is unknown.

Sequencing used immunoSEQ multiplex PCR; TCRdb keeps in-frame clones, though not all of them. The data contain about 18,000 clones, around 78% of them singletons. CD4+ T cells from unexposed donors were obtained before the COVID-19 pandemic (2011-2018). Isolation of CD4+ T cells took place after roughly nine days in culture. As cell numbers allowed, unexposed-donor CD4+ T cells faced SARS-CoV-2 S/N and four cold-coronavirus spikes. The gene calls are TRBV15 and TRBJ2-2; perhaps TRBD1 as D (5 bases). Specimen: CD4+ T cells from PBMCs, cultured in vitro. The sequence was collected from a human donor in good health. The chain's CDR3 is CATSMDGATGELFF. CDR3 coding DNA: TGTGCCACCAGCATGGATGGGGCCACCGGGGAGCTGTTTTTT.